A selection of T cell receptor beta chains follows, all from one sample in a study of CD8 T cells in Susac syndrome. TCRdb re-derived calls from the immunoSEQ multiplex PCR reads in MiXCR, one entry per CDR3 protein. The data show 250,000 to 300,000 distinct CDR3 sequences, with about 91% seen just once and roughly 0.2% held by the top ten. Sequenced input: CD8+ T cells from PBMCs. The receptors shown here come from a human donor with multiple sclerosis. The CDR3 runs from the conserved cysteine through the conserved F or W. The D gene is left open where the match is weak. Not every row has a clone size; where given, it reads once, few, many or a size class.

J gene | clone size | V gene | D gene | CDR3 protein | CDR3 DNA
TRBJ2-7 | . | TRBV13 | TRBD2 | CASSFERGGGYEQYF | TGTGCCAGCAGCTTCGAGCGGGGGGGCGGCTACGAGCAGTACTTC
TRBJ2-3 | . | TRBV7-2 | TRBD2 | CASSLTAGAGDTQYF | TGTGCCAGCAGCCTTACAGCGGGGGCCGGCGATACGCAGTATTTT
TRBJ1-2 | few | TRBV29-1 | . | CSVDIAGDYYGYTF | TGCAGCGTGGATATCGCAGGGGACTACTATGGCTACACCTTC
TRBJ2-2 | . | TRBV30 | . | CAWSVLAVNTGELFF | TGTGCCTGGAGCGTGCTGGCGGTAAACACCGGGGAGCTGTTTTTT
TRBJ2-7 | . | TRBV11-2 | . | CASSLLGGQNYEQYF | TGTGCCAGCAGCTTATTAGGTGGACAAAACTACGAGCAGTACTTC
TRBJ2-1 | once | TRBV6-5 | . | CASSYSWTSDEQFF | TGTGCCAGCAGTTACTCGTGGACTTCCGATGAGCAGTTCTTC
TRBJ1-3 | . | TRBV4-1 | . | CASSQVPGNGNTIYF | TGCGCCAGCAGCCAAGTACCGGGAAATGGAAACACCATATATTTT
TRBJ2-7 | . | TRBV6-1 | . | CASTLETEPTYEQYF | TGTGCCAGCACCCTAGAGACAGAACCCACCTACGAGCAGTACTTC
TRBJ2-7 | . | TRBV28 | TRBD1 | CASRNDRANEQYF | TGTGCCAGCAGGAATGACAGGGCGAACGAGCAGTACTTC
TRBJ2-1 | . | TRBV20-1 | . | CSAAPRDSDYNEQFF | TGCAGTGCTGCCCCCCGGGACTCCGACTACAATGAGCAGTTCTTC